The 17 T cell receptor beta chains in this list originate from one sample, sequenced in a study of T-cell reconstitution after alpha-beta-depleted transplantation in children. Unique molecular identifiers featured in how the TCRbeta library was prepared. TCRdb itself ran the PCR reads through MiXCR, one entry per CDR3 protein. The sample has fewer than 400,000 distinct CDR3 sequences, about a quarter seen once; the top ten hold approximately 11%. The input for sequencing was PBMCs, mostly from graft donor cells, taken 180 days after TCRalphabeta/CD19-depleted stem cell transplant. The receptor set was obtained from a male patient younger than 18 who had a stem cell transplant for acute lymphoblastic leukemia, so the T cells may come from the graft donor.

The chain combines TRBV11-2 with TRBJ2-1; 13 nucleotides agree with TRBD2. The germline V gene encodes CDR1 SGHAT and CDR2 FQNNGV. The CDR3 runs 16 residues. After removal of 5 bases from V and 6 bases from J, the junction contained 7 bases not matched to a gene. The CDR3 region is CASSATSGRAINEQFF. Here the CDR3 DNA reads TGTGCCAGCAGCGCCACTAGCGGGAGGGCAATCAATGAGCAGTTCTTC. Based on the CDR3 plus reference TRBV11-2 and TRBJ2-1, the full variable domain is EAGVAQSPRYKIIEKRQSVAFWCNPISGHATLYWYQQILGQGPKLLIQFQNNGVVDDSQLPKDRFSAERLKGVDSTLKIQPAKLEDSAVYLCASSATSGRAINEQFFGPGTRLTVL.

The chain is built from TRBV4-1 and TRBJ2-2; tentatively, D is TRBD2 (6 bases). The germline V gene encodes CDR1 MGHRA and CDR2 YSYEKL. The V gene lost 1 base and the J gene lost 4 bases, with 10 bases spanning the gap. The CDR3 sequence is 15 residues long. In nucleotides, the CDR3 is TGCGCCAGCAGCCAAGGACTAGTCAGCACCGGGGAGCTGTTTTTT. Residues: CASSQGLVSTGELFF.

This chain uses TRBV3-1 with TRBJ1-3; D is uncertain. V gave up 0 bases and J gave up 0 bases, with 9 bases separating them. CDR3 length: 16 residues. Germline CDR1 reads LGHDT; CDR2 reads YNNKEL (reference sequence). CDR3 nucleotide sequence: TGTGCCAGCAGCCAAGAACTAGATCACTCTGGAAACACCATATATTTT. It is translated as CASSQELDHSGNTIYF. Filled out from reference TRBV3-1 and TRBJ1-3, the complete variable domain reads DTAVSQTPKYLVTQMGNDKSIKCEQNLGHDTMYWYKQDSKKFLKIMFSYNNKELIINETVPNRFSPKSPDKAHLNLHINSLELGDSAVYFCASSQELDHSGNTIYFGEGSWLTVV.

This clonotype was observed once. The chain combines TRBV27 with TRBJ2-1; D unclear. The V gene lost 3 bases and the J gene lost 4 bases, with 10 bases spanning the gap. The CDR3 is made up of 14 amino acids. CDR1 and CDR2 (germline): MNHEY, SMNVEV (reference sequence). As DNA, the CDR3 is TGTGCCAGCAGTTTGGCGGAGAATTACAATGAGCAGTTCTTC. This gives the protein CASSLAENYNEQFF.

V gene TRBV5-1 combines with J gene TRBJ2-1; TRBD1 is a possible D gene (5 bases). The CDR3 sequence is 15 residues long. The germline gives CDR1 SGHRS, CDR2 YFSETQ. Trimming pared 5 bases from V and 0 bases from J, leaving 12 bases between. The CDR3 protein is CASSRTGHSYNEQFF. The CDR3 coding sequence is TGCGCCAGCAGTCGAACAGGCCACTCCTACAATGAGCAGTTCTTC.

In its sample, this clonotype was seen a few times. This chain connects TRBV20-1 to TRBJ1-1; TRBD1 matches 7 bases. With V trimmed by 2 bases and J by 0 bases, 9 bases remained unmatched. This CDR3 contains 16 residues. Germline CDR1 and CDR2: DFQATT and SNEGSKA (reference sequence). The CDR3 region is CSARTSGDSLNTEAFF. In DNA form, the CDR3 reads TGCAGTGCTAGAACGTCGGGGGACAGTTTGAACACTGAAGCTTTCTTT.

The gene calls are TRBV5-1 and TRBJ2-1, with 10 bases identical to TRBD2. The CDR3 runs 16 residues. Germline V gene sequence: CDR1 SGHRS, CDR2 YFSETQ. J gave up 6 bases and V 1 base, and 7 bases lay outside the gene matches. The CDR3 region has the DNA TGCGCCAGCAGCTTGTCGGGGCTAGCGGGAGTCAATGAGCAGTTCTTC. Translated: CASSLSGLAGVNEQFF.

This clonotype was detected ten times or more. V and J are TRBV5-1 and TRBJ2-6; D is unresolved. CDR3 length: 15 residues. Trimming left V 1 base short and J 3 bases short, with 8 bases between. Germline values: CDR1 SGHRS, CDR2 YFSETQ. The CDR3 DNA follows: TGCGCCAGCAGCTTGATCGAGAGTGGGGCCAACGTCCTGACTTTC. The encoded protein is CASSLIESGANVLTF.

The CDR3, as DNA: TGCAGTGCTAGTCGAGGGGGGATACTTGCTGGCTACACCTTC. Translating it yields CSASRGGILAGYTF. V usage is TRBV20-1 and J usage is TRBJ1-2; D might be TRBD1 (6 bases). Germline CDR1 and CDR2: DFQATT and SNEGSKA (reference sequence). CDR3 length: 14 amino acids. The V and J ends lost 3 bases and 7 bases respectively, with 18 bases between them.

This clonotype was found a few times. Since no conserved phenylalanine or tryptophan closes the CDR3, a read error is the likely cause. It is unclear where the CDR3 begins or ends on the DNA, so no DNA is shown, and the CDR3 is as TCRdb lists it. This chain joins TRBV10-3 and TRBJ2-7; the table's D call, TRBD2, was not checked against the DNA. The germline V gene encodes CDR1 ENHRY and CDR2 SYGVKD. The CDR3 is 15 amino acids in total, end residues counted. CDR3 amino acids: CAISETLGGSGNTVL.

This clonotype was seen a handful of times. V and J are TRBV12-3 or TRBV12-4 and TRBJ2-7; perhaps D is TRBD1 or TRBD2 (5 bases each). V was clipped by 2 bases and J by 6 bases, with 17 bases between them. The CDR3 sequence is 15 residues long. This chain's CDR3 is CASSLYLEGPSEQYF. CDR3 bases: TGTGCCAGCAGTTTATATCTCGAGGGGCCGAGCGAGCAGTACTTC.

V usage is TRBV7-6 and J usage is TRBJ2-3; TRBD2 is a possible D gene (6 bases). Germline CDR1 reads SGHVS; CDR2 reads FNYEAQ. V was clipped by 1 base and J by 1 base, with 12 bases between them. CDR3 length equals 16 residues. The DNA for the CDR3 is TGTGCCAGCAGCTTAGTGGGCGGGGCGCGCACAGATACGCAGTATTTT. Translated: CASSLVGGARTDTQYF.

The rearrangement uses TRBV12-3 or TRBV12-4 and TRBJ1-2; D is perhaps TRBD1 (6 bases). The CDR3 runs 13 residues. V dropped 6 bases and J dropped 1 base, with 9 bases sitting between them. The chain's CDR3 is CASRKGGNYGYTF. CDR3 DNA sequence: TGTGCCAGCAGAAAGGGGGGTAACTATGGCTACACCTTC.

This clonotype was seen a few times. This chain uses TRBV10-3 with TRBJ2-7; 7 bases align to TRBD1. CDR1 and CDR2 (germline): ENHRY, SYGVKD. This CDR3 contains 11 residues. Trimming at V came to 7 bases and at J to 6 bases, leaving 3 bases not matched to a gene. DNA for the CDR3: TGTGCCATCAAGGGGGCCGGCGAGCAGTACTTC. This encodes CAIKGAGEQYF.

J is TRBJ2-7 and V is TRBV6-5, with 7 bases identical to TRBD2. Germline CDR1 and CDR2: MNHEY and SVGAGI. CDR3 size: 15 residues. With 2 bases clipped from V and 5 bases from J, the junction kept 9 bases outside the gene matches. CDR3 sequence: CASSYRLAGEDEQYF. The CDR3 nucleotides read TGTGCCAGCAGTTACCGACTGGCGGGAGAGGACGAGCAGTACTTC.

In its sample, this clonotype was seen a few times. The chain uses TRBV5-5 and TRBJ2-3; 11 nucleotides agree with TRBD2. With 3 bases clipped from V and 5 bases from J, the junction kept 14 bases outside the gene matches. The germline V gene encodes CDR1 SGHKS and CDR2 YYEKEE (reference sequence). CDR3 length equals 18 residues. The CDR3 DNA sequence: TGTGCCAGCAGCTCCCCTCTTGTTCTAGCGGGAGGTGAAGATACGCAGTATTTT. Residues: CASSSPLVLAGGEDTQYF.

This clonotype has only one observation. The J gene is TRBJ2-1, the V gene TRBV7-9; 11 bases are shared with TRBD2. V dropped 5 bases and J dropped 7; count of bases not matched to a gene: 10. The V gene's germline CDR1 is SEHNR and CDR2 FQNEAQ (reference sequence). The length of the CDR3 is 16 residues. CDR3 nucleotides: TGTGCCAGCAGCCCCTGGGGTAGCGGGAGGGTGAATGAGCAGTTCTTC. Amino acids: CASSPWGSGRVNEQFF.